One and the same sample provided the 10 T cell receptor beta chains below, sequenced in a study of CD8 T cells in ankylosing spondylitis. Regarding the study as a whole: Ankylosing spondylitis blood appeared to carry a characteristic TCR beta motif of several highly homologous variants.

TCRdb redid the calling of the 5' RACE reads with MiXCR, one entry per CDR3 protein. This table holds 700,000 to 850,000 distinct CDR3 sequences, 10% to 15% found once. Antigens of these TCRs are unknown. The sequencing sample was made of blood, either unsorted or a sorted T cell fraction (not recorded which). These receptors originate from a male donor with ankylosing spondylitis.

The chain links TRBV20-1 to TRBJ2-5; TRBD2 matches at 10 bases. There are 14 residues in the CDR3. In germline, CDR1 is DFQATT, CDR2 SNEGSKA (reference sequence). CDR3 bases: TGCAGCGTAGCGGGAGGTCTGTTTCAAGAGACCCAGTACTTC. Translating gives CSVAGGLFQETQYF.

J is TRBJ2-7 and V is TRBV7-9; 8 bases line up with TRBD2. This CDR3 contains 16 residues. V dropped 5 bases and J dropped 2; count of bases not matched to a gene: 11. Per germline, CDR1 SEHNR and CDR2 FQNEAQ (reference sequence). The CDR3 spells CASSGPTSGLTYEQYF. CDR3 coding DNA: TGTGCCAGCAGCGGACCCACTAGCGGCCTTACCTACGAGCAGTACTTC.

Only a few counts were recorded for this clonotype. The chain links TRBV4-2 to TRBJ2-5, with unresolved D. The germline V gene encodes CDR1 LGHNA and CDR2 YNFKEQ. This CDR3 spans 13 amino acids. Trimming cost V 1 base and J 5 bases, with 8 bases left between them. This CDR3 reads CASSQAGMETQYF. CDR3 nucleotide sequence: TGTGCCAGCAGCCAAGCAGGAATGGAGACCCAGTACTTC.

The rearrangement joins TRBV4-3 to TRBJ1-6; D gene uncertain. The germline gives CDR1 LGHNA, CDR2 YSLEER. CDR3 size: 17 residues. The V and J ends lost 1 base and 0 bases respectively, with 10 bases between them. This chain's CDR3 is CASSQVEPSSYNSPLHF. The DNA of the CDR3 is TGCGCCAGCAGCCAAGTCGAACCAAGCTCCTATAATTCACCCCTCCACTTT.

This clonotype occurred a few times. V is TRBV20-1 and J is TRBJ1-3; D gene ambiguous. CDR3 length: 13 amino acids. Germline CDR1 DFQATT, CDR2 SNEGSKA (reference sequence). Deletions cut 3 bases from V and 3 bases from J, with 9 bases between. In DNA form, the CDR3 reads TGCAGTGCTAGGGCCCCTGATGGAAACACCATATATTTT. Residues: CSARAPDGNTIYF.

This clonotype was seen a handful of times. The chain links TRBV4-3 to TRBJ2-3; D unresolved. The V and J ends lost 2 bases and 6 bases respectively, with 9 bases between them. The CDR3 spans 13 residues. Per the germline V gene, CDR1 is LGHNA and CDR2 is YSLEER. The CDR3 nucleotides are TGCGCCAGCAGCCAACTCCGCGATGATACGCAGTATTTT. It is translated as CASSQLRDDTQYF.

Ten or more counts support this clonotype. The chain uses TRBV6-2 or TRBV6-3 and TRBJ2-7, with a weak D call TRBD2 (7 bases). V was cut by 6 bases and J by 0 bases, with 21 bases left in between. The CDR3 covers 17 residues. The V gene's germline CDR1 is MNHEY and CDR2 SVGEGT. CDR3 protein: CASSPRGGAPDSYEQYF. CDR3 sequence (DNA): TGTGCCAGCAGCCCCCGTGGGGGGGCCCCAGACTCCTACGAGCAGTACTTC.

This clonotype has more than one count but fewer than ten. The chain has TRBV20-1 and TRBJ2-7; D is unclear. V lost 4 bases to trimming and J lost 3 bases, with 10 bases between them. Looked up from germline, CDR1 is DFQATT and CDR2 is SNEGSKA (reference sequence). The CDR3 extends over 12 amino acids. CDR3 in amino acids: CSANLAIYEQYF. The CDR3, as DNA: TGCAGTGCTAATCTGGCGATCTACGAGCAGTACTTC.

V usage is TRBV20-1 and J usage is TRBJ2-3; 10 bases are a match to TRBD2. The CDR3 covers 15 residues. With 2 bases clipped from V and 2 bases from J, the junction kept 4 bases outside the gene matches. Looked up from germline, CDR1 is DFQATT and CDR2 is SNEGSKA (reference sequence). CDR3 nucleotide sequence: TGCAGTGCTAGACTAGCGGGAGCCGACACAGATACGCAGTATTTT. The encoded protein is CSARLAGADTDTQYF.

V gene TRBV9 combines with J gene TRBJ2-3, with 14 bases lining up with TRBD2. This CDR3 region has 18 residues. Germline trimming cut 4 bases from V and 3 bases from J; bases unmatched to any gene: 10. The V gene's germline CDR1 is SGDLS and CDR2 YYNGEE. The CDR3 reads CASSPKARLAGGTDTQYF. DNA for the CDR3: TGTGCCAGCAGCCCGAAGGCCCGACTAGCGGGGGGGACAGATACGCAGTATTTT.